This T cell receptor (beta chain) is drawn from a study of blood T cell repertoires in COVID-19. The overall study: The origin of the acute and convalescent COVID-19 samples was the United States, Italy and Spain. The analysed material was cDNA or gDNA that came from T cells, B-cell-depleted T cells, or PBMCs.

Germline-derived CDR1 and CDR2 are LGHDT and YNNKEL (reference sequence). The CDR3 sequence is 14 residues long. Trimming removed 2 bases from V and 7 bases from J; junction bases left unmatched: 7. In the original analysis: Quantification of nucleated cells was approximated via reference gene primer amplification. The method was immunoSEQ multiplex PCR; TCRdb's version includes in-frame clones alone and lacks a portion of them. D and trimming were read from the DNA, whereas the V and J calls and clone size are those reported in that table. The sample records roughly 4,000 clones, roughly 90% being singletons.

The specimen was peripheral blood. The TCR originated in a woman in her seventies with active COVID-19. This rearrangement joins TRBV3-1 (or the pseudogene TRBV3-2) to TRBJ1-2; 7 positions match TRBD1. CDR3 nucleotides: TGTGCCAGCAGCCAACCGACAGGGACTGCTGGCTACACCTTC. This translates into CASSQPTGTAGYTF.